This T cell receptor beta chain emerged from a study of cytomegalovirus exposure and HLA in healthy donors. Study background: Earlier work reported approximately 100 million unique TCR beta sequences from about 200 million T cells.

In the case of this clone: Its antigen is still unknown.

PCR primers comprised 60 Vbeta and 13 Jbeta primers. Sequencing used immunoSEQ multiplex PCR; TCRdb keeps in-frame clones, though not all of them. This table holds 45,000 to 70,000 clones. Findings and limits, study-wide: HLA alleles showed associations with some 17,000 TCR beta sequences in a later analysis, at a 0.05 false discovery rate. Later analysis indicated greater clonal expansion among HLA-associated TCR beta chains than among equally common other chains.

V shed 4 bases and J shed 5 bases, with 15 bases lying between them. From germline, CDR1 is SGHTA and CDR2 FQGNSA. The CDR3 is made up of 15 amino acids. The TCR sequence derives from a woman between 50 and 59 years old in good health and CMV-seropositive. The chain recombines TRBV7-2 with TRBJ2-4; D is unclear. The material sequenced was PBMCs. CDR3 bases: TGTGCCAGCAGCTCCACTGGCGCGGTGCAAAACATTCAGTACTTC. Residues: CASSSTGAVQNIQYF. Full variable domain (rest looked up from reference TRBV7-2 and TRBJ2-4): GAGVSQSPSNKVTEKGKDVELRCDPISGHTALYWYRQSLGQGLEFLIYFQGNSAPDKSGLPSDRFSAERTGGSVSTLTIQRTQQEDSAVYLCASSSTGAVQNIQYFGAGTRLSVL.